This T cell receptor (beta chain) was documented in a study of brain T cells in children with intractable seizures (dated by TCRdb to the early 2020s). In the study overall: As a first screen for immune gene transcripts, resected brain tissue from approximately 50 pediatric epilepsy surgery cases was run on a NanoString immunology panel. Of the roughly 12 selected surgery cases, pre-surgery blood was also sequenced for eight, so four had brain tissue only.

The immunoSEQ assay was used to generate TCR beta chain sequences from genomic DNA. As for how the authors treated the data: CDR3 sequences that did not begin with the conserved framework cysteine at position 104 were removed by hand. Clonality was calculated as one minus the normalized Shannon's Diversity Index, with values ranging from 0 (maximal diversity) to 1 (oligoclonal). Differences in the frequency of the same CDR3 between samples, such as brain versus blood, were assessed with chi-squared comparison-of-proportions tests. Public clonotypes were found by searching immuneACCESS, and the VDJdb browser was used to assess similarity to known antiviral clonotypes. Entries here come from immuneACCESS through TCRdb and include only in-frame sequences with V and J called. Some clones fail to appear in such tables; in the studies checked, an unresolved V gene covers under half of the shortfall, and the cause of the remainder is unknown. The D gene and trimming were derived from the DNA, and the V and J assignments and clone size from that table. Across this sample there are hundreds of thousands of clones, with over 85% seen only once. The ten largest account for about 6% of the sample.

General conclusions and limits of the study: Because sequencing depth was different between pre-surgery and post-surgery blood, clones absent from the pre-surgery sample may reflect undersampling. The patients' HCMV serostatus was not known, and viral specificity was inferred solely from CDR3 sequence similarity.

Note on this clone: Its antigen remains unidentified. Base-call qualities are not available, and no considerably larger clone is one nucleotide away.

After removal of 3 bases from V and 10 bases from J, the junction retains 4 bases not matched to a gene. Based on the germline V gene, the CDR1 and CDR2 sequences are MGHDK and SYGVNS. Inclusive of the bounding cysteine and phenylalanine, the CDR3 is 14 residues long. Left in the record is the CDR3 DNA by itself, 42 bases read in frame from the first base. The time point label for this specimen denotes: blood from clinic visit 5 months post-surgery; TSC patient then seizure free. Surgery cases with the highest brain T cell transcript signatures were selected for TCR beta chain sequencing of brain tissue and, where available, blood. Before surgery, the patients had been given at least one anti-epileptic drug. TCR-sequenced patients were children with drug-resistant epilepsy due to tuberous sclerosis complex, focal cortical dysplasia, Rasmussen encephalitis or hemimegalencephaly. Bulk genomic DNA was extracted from unsorted brain tissue and whole blood with the Monarch genomic DNA purification kit.

The chain is encoded by TRBV25-1 joined to TRBJ1-6, and 9 junctional nucleotides match TRBD1. Sequences were derived from peripheral blood, sampled roughly 5 months after surgery. This TCR was recovered from a boy younger than two with tuberous sclerosis and intractable seizures. The CDR3 in this case is CASSETGGLSPLHF. The nucleotide sequence reads as follows: TGTGCCAGCAGTGAGACAGGGGGGTTGTCACCCCTCCACTTT.